This T cell receptor (beta chain) derives from a study of T cell responses to AZD1222 COVID-19 vaccine (dated by TCRdb to about 2021). About the investigation overall: A total of just over 230 trial participants underwent TCR sequencing, of whom some 210 received two doses of AZD1222 and about 26 received two doses of the MenACWY control vaccine. Trial participants were enrolled into age subgroups of 18-55, 56-69 and 70-plus years, which contained around 140, 26 and 57 TCR-sequenced participants, respectively.

Comment on this clone: There is no known antigen for this receptor. One base away there is no much larger clone; base qualities are not given.

Overall study outcomes, separate from this receptor: Because no samples from the day 14 peak response were available, repertoires could be characterized only after the peak T cell response. In the small 56-69-year group, the increase in depth fell short of significance, most likely because of low power. Vaccine-associated CD4 TCRs spanned the whole spike protein, with dominant responses in regions 160-218 and 743-854. Most participants were white British and females outnumbered males, and the authors suggested that clonal diversity may have been underestimated. Conclusions about previously exposed vaccinees are limited because only 5 or 6 AZD1222 recipients were SARS-CoV-2 seropositive at baseline. After two AZD1222 doses, spike-specific TCR breadth and depth were significantly higher than at day 0 and than in MenACWY recipients. Reportedly, almost half of the unique spike-specific TCRs recognized epitopes lying outside the regions that are mutated in the B.1.351 and B.1.1.7 variants.

Germline trimming amounts to 3 bases on V and 3 bases on J, with 2 as the count of junction bases outside the gene matches. There are 16 amino acids in the CDR3, from cysteine to phenylalanine inclusive. The kept DNA is CDR3 alone, 48 bases in frame from the first base. Looking up the germline V gene yields CDR1 MDHEN and CDR2 SYDVKM. The time point label corresponds to: about 28 days (+/-7) after the second vaccine dose. AZD1222 recipients whose second dose came at about 4 weeks and those whose second dose came at about 12 weeks were combined into one group, since spike-specific TCR depth and breadth did not differ between the two schedules. Vaccinee samples came from UK trials COV001 and COV002, including a single-blind randomized controlled phase 2/3 trial of AZD1222 (ChAdOx1 nCoV-19) in healthy adults. For TCRbeta chain sequencing, PBMC samples from trial participants were taken at day 0 and at day 28 after the second dose.

The CDR3 regions of human TCRbeta chains were subjected to immunosequencing. For the original study's pipeline: TCRs in the repertoires were matched against a reference library of SARS-CoV-2-specific TCRs that had been generated with the MIRA antigen-specificity platform. Breadth meant the fraction of unique TCRs that were SARS-CoV-2-associated, whereas depth meant the fraction of total T cells that were SARS-CoV-2-associated. Using the MIRA data, each spike-specific TCR was mapped to the spike region that the TCR reacts to and placed in a CD4 or CD8 class. Log10-transformed breadth and depth values were compared by one-way ANOVA with Sidak's multiple comparisons tests. The table was pulled from immuneACCESS by TCRdb, which kept in-frame rearrangements only. Such tables lose some clones; where checked, under half of the loss comes from unresolved V genes, and the rest has no known cause. That table is the source of V, J and clone size, and D and trimming were worked out from the DNA. This sample has 150,000 to 200,000 clones in its table, and about 93% of those were observed once. Of the sample, approximately 1.9% falls within the top ten clones.

The chain uses TRBV28 and TRBJ2-3; 14 central bases correspond to TRBD2. Sample: peripheral blood, taken 28 days after the second AZD1222 dose. The receptor's source is an adult who received the AZD1222 COVID-19 vaccine. The DNA is TGTGCCAGCAGTTTGGGACTAGCGGGAGCAACAGATACGCAGTATTTT. This encodes CASSLGLAGATDTQYF. The CDR3 plus the reference TRBV28 and TRBJ2-3 genes for the other parts give the full variable domain: DVKVTQSSRYLVKRTGEKVFLECVQDMDHENMFWYRQDPGLGLRLIYFSYDVKMKEKGDIPEGYSVSREKKERFSLILESASTNQTSMYLCASSLGLAGATDTQYFGPGTRLTVL.